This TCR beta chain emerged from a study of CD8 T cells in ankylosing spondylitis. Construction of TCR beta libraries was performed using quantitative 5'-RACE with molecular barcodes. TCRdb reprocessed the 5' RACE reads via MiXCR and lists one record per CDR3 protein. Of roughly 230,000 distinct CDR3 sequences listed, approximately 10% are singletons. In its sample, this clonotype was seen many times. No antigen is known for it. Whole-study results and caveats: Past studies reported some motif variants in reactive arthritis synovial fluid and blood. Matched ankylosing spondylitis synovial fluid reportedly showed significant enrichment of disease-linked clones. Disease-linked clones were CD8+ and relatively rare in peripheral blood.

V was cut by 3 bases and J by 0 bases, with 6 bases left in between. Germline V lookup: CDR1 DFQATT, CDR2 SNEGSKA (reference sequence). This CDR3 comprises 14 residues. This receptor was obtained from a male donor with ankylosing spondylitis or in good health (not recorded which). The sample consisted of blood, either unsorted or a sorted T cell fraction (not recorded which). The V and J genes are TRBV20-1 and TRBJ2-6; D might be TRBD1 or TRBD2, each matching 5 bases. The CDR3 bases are TGCAGTGCTAGGGGGGACTCTGGGGCCAACGTCCTGACTTTC. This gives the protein CSARGDSGANVLTF.